These 24 T cell receptor beta chains were sequenced from one sample in a study of cytomegalovirus exposure and HLA in healthy donors. The PCR made use of 60 Vbeta and 13 Jbeta primers. Generated by immunoSEQ multiplex PCR, the TCRdb table keeps only in-frame clones and is missing some. This sample has 150,000 to 200,000 clones, with around 84% found just once. Sequenced sample: PBMCs. The receptors stem from a woman younger than 30 in good health and CMV-seronegative.

This chain joins TRBV10-1 and TRBJ1-1; 7 bases align to TRBD1. The CDR3 spans 13 residues. Germline V gene data show CDR1 as WNHNN and CDR2 as SYGVQD (reference sequence). The V and J ends lost 7 bases and 3 bases, in that order; junction bases with no gene match: 5. CDR3 loop: CASTDRDDTEAFF. CDR3 sequence (DNA): TGCGCCAGCACCGACAGGGATGACACTGAAGCTTTCTTT.

Concerning this clone: The junction shows a germline mismatch at one end, possibly a read error. The CDR3 DNA sequence: TGTTCCAGCAGCTTCCGGACTAGTCGTCCCGGGGAGCTGTTTTTT. It yields the protein CSSSFRTSRPGELFF. The chain links TRBV7-9 to TRBJ2-2; 7 positions agree with TRBD2. Germline V gene data show CDR1 as SEHNR and CDR2 as FQNEAQ (reference sequence). CDR3 length: 15 amino acids.

The J gene is TRBJ2-2, the V gene TRBV7-8, with 10 bases lining up with TRBD2. This CDR3 spans 19 amino acids. With 3 bases clipped from V and 3 bases from J, the junction kept 13 bases outside the gene matches. Germline V CDR1 and CDR2: SGHVS, FQNEAQ. The CDR3 reads CASSLRGLADFSHTGELFF. The CDR3 DNA reads TGTGCCAGCAGCTTGAGAGGACTAGCGGACTTCTCACACACCGGGGAGCTGTTTTTT.

V gene TRBV10-2 combines with J gene TRBJ2-1; D possibly corresponds to TRBD2 (6 bases). Trimming removed 7 bases from V and 5 bases from J, with 18 bases in between. In germline, CDR1 is WSHSY, CDR2 SAAADI. CDR3 size: 15 residues. Written as DNA, the CDR3 is TGCGCCAGCACGGGGGAGCGGACCTACCACAATGAGCAGTTCTTC. Its protein product is CASTGERTYHNEQFF.

This clone appeared a single time. V gene TRBV18 combines with J gene TRBJ2-2, with TRBD1 identical over 8 bases. CDR3 length: 16 residues. From germline, CDR1 is KGHSH and CDR2 LQKENI. Unmatched junction bases numbered 6, after V lost 3 bases and J lost 3 bases. CDR3 sequence (DNA): TGTGCCAGCTCACCGAACTCAGGGGGCGACACCGGGGAGCTGTTTTTT. This gives the protein CASSPNSGGDTGELFF.

The chain links TRBV29-1 to TRBJ2-1, with 8 nucleotides matching TRBD1. CDR1 is SQVTM and CDR2 is ANQGSEA in the germline V gene. The CDR3 consists of 14 residues. With V trimmed by 7 bases and J by 4 bases, 9 bases remained unmatched. In nucleotides, the CDR3 is TGCAGCGGGGAGGACAGGGATGATTACAATGAGCAGTTCTTC. It codes for CSGEDRDDYNEQFF.

V and J are TRBV7-9 and TRBJ2-2, with TRBD2 matching over 7 bases. There are 15 residues in the CDR3. The trim removed 5 bases at V and 2 bases at J, leaving 5 bases unmatched. Per the germline V gene, CDR1 is SEHNR and CDR2 is FQNEAQ (reference sequence). This chain's CDR3 is CASSASGSNTGELFF. The CDR3 DNA sequence: TGTGCCAGCAGCGCTAGCGGCTCCAACACCGGGGAGCTGTTTTTT.

The J gene is TRBJ2-1, the V gene TRBV29-1, with D perhaps matching TRBD2 (6 bases). CDR1 and CDR2 (germline): SQVTM, ANQGSEA. The CDR3 covers 13 residues. V was cut by 7 bases and J by 0 bases, with 10 bases left in between. The CDR3 DNA sequence: TGCAGCGCTGAGACTAGCTCCTACAATGAGCAGTTCTTC. Translated, it gives CSAETSSYNEQFF.

The V and J genes are TRBV19 and TRBJ2-3, with TRBD2 matching 11 bases. The germline V gene has CDR1 LNHDA and CDR2 SQIVND (reference sequence). The CDR3 contains 16 residues. J gave up 5 bases and V 5 bases, and 9 bases lay outside the gene matches. The CDR3 sequence is CASSPQTSGKGDTQYF. The CDR3 nucleotides read TGTGCCAGTAGTCCCCAGACTAGCGGGAAGGGAGATACGCAGTATTTT.

This sequence joins TRBV4-3 and TRBJ2-5, with 8 bases identical to TRBD1. J gave up 5 bases and V 2 bases, and 7 bases lay outside the gene matches. Germline-derived CDR1 and CDR2 are LGHNA and YSLEER. CDR3 size: 15 residues. The CDR3 reads CASSQSDRAYETQYF. The CDR3 region has the DNA TGCGCCAGCAGCCAATCGGACAGGGCTTACGAGACCCAGTACTTC.

The chain carries TRBV6-1 and TRBJ2-5; 7 bases match TRBD1. V was pared by 5 bases and J by 5 bases, with 5 bases of the junction left unmatched. The germline V gene encodes CDR1 MNHNS and CDR2 SASEGT. This CDR3 region has 13 residues. CDR3 region: CASSTGDRETQYF. CDR3 nucleotides: TGTGCCAGCAGTACAGGGGATCGGGAGACCCAGTACTTC.

The chain uses TRBV29-1 and TRBJ1-1; D is undetermined. The germline V and J ends were trimmed by 7 bases and 1 base, with 4 bases remaining between them. The germline V gene encodes CDR1 SQVTM and CDR2 ANQGSEA. The CDR3 has 10 amino acids. CDR3 coding DNA: TGCAGCGGGAGGAACACTGAAGCTTTCTTT. Its protein product is CSGRNTEAFF.

The sample holds a few counts of this clone. The chain carries TRBV4-1 and TRBJ1-4, with D possibly TRBD1 on 5 matching bases. The germline CDR1 and CDR2 sequences are MGHRA and YSYEKL. The length of the CDR3 is 14 residues. The V end lost 2 bases, the J end lost 7 bases, and 11 bases lay between the germline ends. DNA for the CDR3: TGCGCCAGCAGCCAACTATTCGGGGGTGAAAAACTGTTTTTT. Protein product: CASSQLFGGEKLFF.

The rearrangement links TRBV9 to TRBJ2-3, with 9 bases aligning to TRBD2. The germline CDR1 and CDR2 sequences are SGDLS and YYNGEE. Trimming at V came to 3 bases and at J to 2 bases, leaving 10 bases not matched to a gene. The CDR3 covers 17 residues. The CDR3 DNA follows: TGTGCCAGCAGCGCCTGGGGAGCGGGAGGCGCCACAGATACGCAGTATTTT. It encodes CASSAWGAGGATDTQYF. The whole variable domain, filled in from reference TRBV9 and TRBJ2-3, reads DSGVTQTPKHLITATGQRVTLRCSPRSGDLSVYWYQQSLDQGLQFLIQYYNGEERAKGNILERFSAQQFPDLHSELNLSSLELGDSALYFCASSAWGAGGATDTQYFGPGTRLTVL.

The rearrangement joins TRBV28 to TRBJ2-1; the match to TRBD2 covers 9 bases. This CDR3 comprises 20 residues. Germline assignment: CDR1 MDHEN and CDR2 SYDVKM. The V segment lost 3 bases and the J segment 0 bases; nucleotides outside the gene matches: 15. The CDR3 DNA is TGTGCCAGCAGTTTCCCCCTTAATGGCGGGAGGGAAAGCTCCTACAATGAGCAGTTCTTC. Protein product: CASSFPLNGGRESSYNEQFF.

The chain is built from TRBV21-1 and TRBJ2-7; the table's D call TRBD2 went unverified against the DNA. TRBV21-1 is shown as a pseudogene. The CDR3 spans 16 residues. This chain's CDR3 is CASSKRGNWGVGEQYV. In DNA, the CDR3 is TGTGCCAGCAGCAAAAGGGGAAATTGGGGGGTGGGCGAGCAGTACGTC.

The CDR3 DNA sequence: TGTGCCAGCAGCCACCGGGACTACTACACCGGGGAGCTGTTTTTT. It translates to CASSHRDYYTGELFF. The chain joins TRBV6-6 to TRBJ2-2, with 7 bases identical to TRBD2. CDR3 size: 15 residues. V gave up 6 bases and J gave up 3 bases; unmatched junction bases: 7. CDR1 is MNHNY and CDR2 is SVGAGI in the germline V gene (reference sequence).

This chain's CDR3 is CASRGATTNYGYTF. In DNA, the CDR3 is TGTGCCAGCAGAGGGGCAACAACTAACTATGGCTACACCTTC. The genes are TRBV2 and TRBJ1-2; D possibly corresponds to TRBD1 (5 bases). V was shortened by 6 bases and J by 0 bases, with 11 bases between the two germline ends. The CDR3 runs 14 residues. The germline V gene has CDR1 SNHLY and CDR2 FYNNEI.

On this clone itself: The junction differs from germline at one of its ends, possibly a read error. V gene TRBV4-3 combines with J gene TRBJ1-2, with D perhaps matching TRBD1 (5 bases). Germline V lookup: CDR1 LGHNA, CDR2 YSLEER. CDR3 size: 13 residues. CDR3 sequence reads: CASSQVGLVGRAF. CDR3 coding DNA: TGCGCCAGCAGCCAAGTGGGACTTGTCGGGAGGGCCTTC.

The chain joins TRBV4-2 to TRBJ2-1; 7 positions match TRBD2. V shed 0 bases, J shed 8 bases, and the junction held 7 bases outside the gene matches. This CDR3 is 15 amino acids long. The V gene's germline CDR1 is LGHNA and CDR2 YNFKEQ. CDR3 sequence reads: CASSQDMGGSDEQFF. The CDR3 DNA is TGTGCCAGCAGCCAAGATATGGGGGGGAGCGATGAGCAGTTCTTC.

The rearrangement joins TRBV7-9 to TRBJ2-5; D may be TRBD1 (6 bases). Gene TRBJ2-7 matches the end of the DNA better, so the J call may be wrong. The CDR3 is 14 residues long. The germline gives CDR1 SEHNR, CDR2 FQNEAQ (reference sequence). The CDR3 coding sequence is TGTGCCAGCAGCTTTGACAGGTTACCTTACGAGCAGTACTTC. It translates to CASSFDRLPYEQYF.

The chain has TRBV2 and TRBJ1-3; 7 positions match TRBD1. This CDR3 has 16 amino acids. With V trimmed by 3 bases and J by 3 bases, 8 bases remained unmatched. The germline V gene has CDR1 SNHLY and CDR2 FYNNEI. The CDR3: CASSEGTEGDGNTIYF. In DNA, the CDR3 is TGTGCCAGCAGTGAGGGGACAGAGGGTGATGGAAACACCATATATTTT.

The chain joins TRBV27 to TRBJ2-2; 7 bases line up with TRBD2. Germline CDR1 reads MNHEY; CDR2 reads SMNVEV (reference sequence). The CDR3 is made up of 14 amino acids. Losses at the gene ends were 5 bases for V and 5 bases for J; bases not matched to a gene: 5. In DNA, the CDR3 is TGTGCCAGCAGTCACTTTAGCGGGACCGGGGAGCTGTTTTTT. Its translation: CASSHFSGTGELFF.

J is TRBJ1-2 and V is TRBV6-5, with TRBD1 matching over 7 bases. The CDR3 is 14 residues long. The germline CDR1 and CDR2 sequences are MNHEY and SVGAGI. The V and J ends lost 6 bases and 8 bases, in that order; junction bases with no gene match: 12. The CDR3 reads CASRSRGALGGYTF. DNA of the CDR3: TGTGCCAGCAGGAGCAGGGGGGCCCTGGGAGGCTACACCTTC.